The 22 T cell receptor beta chains in this list originate from one sample, sequenced in a study of monozygotic twins with inflammatory bowel disease. TCRdb reprocessed the 5' RACE reads and keeps a single row for each CDR3 protein, giving no DNA. The clone table shows 400,000 or so distinct CDR3 sequences, with the ten largest holding approximately 2.4%. Source material: blood. These receptors were collected from a human donor with ulcerative colitis or Crohn's disease, or a healthy co-twin of an affected twin (not recorded which).

V is TRBV6-1 and J is TRBJ2-7. Germline CDR1 MNHNS, CDR2 SASEGT. The CDR3 has 13 amino acids. The chain's CDR3 is CASTNHLVDEQYF.

The chain is built from TRBV7-6 and TRBJ2-3; TCRdb indicates TRBD2, and absent DNA this call remains unverified. The germline V gene has CDR1 SGHVS and CDR2 FNYEAQ. The CDR3 covers 18 residues. CDR3 protein: CASRLTSGGAKGTDTQYF.

This sequence joins TRBV11-2 and TRBJ1-4. CDR1 SGHAT and CDR2 FQNNGV come from the germline V gene. The CDR3 extends over 15 amino acids. This CDR3 is CASSLVGATNEKLFF. The entire variable domain, with the rest obtained from reference TRBV11-2 and TRBJ1-4, is as follows: EAGVAQSPRYKIIEKRQSVAFWCNPISGHATLYWYQQILGQGPKLLIQFQNNGVVDDSQLPKDRFSAERLKGVDSTLKIQPAKLEDSAVYLCASSLVGATNEKLFFGSGTQLSVL.

The rearrangement joins TRBV20-1 to TRBJ2-1; TCRdb's assignment of TRBD2 cannot be checked, as there is no DNA. Germline CDR1 and CDR2: DFQATT and SNEGSKA (reference sequence). The CDR3 extends over 17 amino acids. CDR3 amino acids: CSARSLAGGPVYNEQFF.

The chain has TRBV6-2 or TRBV6-3 and TRBJ2-1; the D call from TCRdb, TRBD1, cannot be confirmed without DNA. CDR1 MNHEY and CDR2 SVGEGT come from the germline V gene. This CDR3 region has 19 residues. This CDR3 is CASSKRTGESLSSYNEQFF.

The V gene is TRBV7-2, the J gene TRBJ2-1; TCRdb's D gene call, TRBD1, goes unchecked for lack of DNA. CDR1 is SGHTA and CDR2 is FQGNSA in the germline V gene. CDR3 size: 15 residues. This CDR3 reads CASSFSGGAIYEQFF.

The chain employs TRBV18 and TRBJ2-7; TCRdb selects TRBD2, and the lack of DNA leaves this call unchecked. Germline assignment: CDR1 KGHSH and CDR2 LQKENI. The CDR3 spans 13 residues. The CDR3: CASSPGGPYEQYF.

The V call is TRBV19, the J call TRBJ2-4; the D gene TCRdb calls, TRBD2, cannot be checked with no DNA. The germline CDR1 and CDR2 sequences are LNHDA and SQIVND (reference sequence). The CDR3 is 17 residues long. CDR3 loop: CASSIGWTEMLENIQYF.

The chain is built from TRBV4-2 and TRBJ2-7; TCRdb returns TRBD2, unconfirmable since there is no DNA. The CDR3 contains 18 residues. Per germline, CDR1 LGHNA and CDR2 YNFKEQ. The CDR3 region is CASSQDLRGSGASYEQYF.

J is TRBJ1-2 and V is TRBV7-8. Germline values: CDR1 SGHVS, CDR2 FQNEAQ. The CDR3 runs 12 residues. CDR3 in amino acids: CASSHPEGGYTF.

This chain joins TRBV29-1 and TRBJ2-3; TCRdb names TRBD1, which stays unverified in the absence of DNA. Germline V CDR1 and CDR2: SQVTM, ANQGSEA. CDR3 size: 13 residues. This CDR3 is CSVRQVLTDTQYF.

V is TRBV25-1 and J is TRBJ2-7; TCRdb reports TRBD1, a call that lacks DNA to check it against. CDR3 length: 14 residues. Per the germline V gene, CDR1 is MGHDK and CDR2 is SYGVNS. The chain's CDR3 is CASSIAQGGYEQYF.

The chain has TRBV5-1 and TRBJ2-1; the D call from TCRdb, TRBD2, cannot be confirmed without DNA. Germline CDR1 reads SGHRS; CDR2 reads YFSETQ. The CDR3 is 15 amino acids. The CDR3 region is CASSRSSGYYNEQFF.

V and J are TRBV18 and TRBJ2-7; absent DNA, TCRdb's TRBD1 call cannot be checked. CDR3 length: 15 amino acids. The germline V gene has CDR1 KGHSH and CDR2 LQKENI. CDR3 region: CASSPPIRGGDEQYF.

The CDR3 protein is CASSLGSTNTEAFF. The chain carries TRBV5-6 and TRBJ1-1. The CDR3 extends over 14 amino acids. Germline V gene lookup returns CDR1 SGHDT and CDR2 YYEEEE.

This sequence joins TRBV7-9 and TRBJ2-1. Germline CDR1 and CDR2: SEHNR and FQNEAQ (reference sequence). The CDR3 totals 12 residues. Here the CDR3 reads CASSLFGDEQFF.

This chain joins TRBV5-1 and TRBJ2-7. Germline loops: CDR1 SGHRS, CDR2 YFSETQ. The CDR3 is 15 residues long. CDR3 in amino acids: CASSPWTSSSYEQYF.

This rearrangement joins TRBV7-2 to TRBJ2-7; TCRdb's assignment of TRBD1 cannot be checked, as there is no DNA. Germline lookup yields CDR1 SGHTA and CDR2 FQGNSA. The length of the CDR3 is 16 residues. The CDR3 is CASSLVGTGVPYEQYF.

The chain links TRBV5-1 to TRBJ1-1. CDR3 length equals 13 residues. The germline gives CDR1 SGHRS, CDR2 YFSETQ. CDR3 sequence: CASSLNTNTEAFF.

This chain's CDR3 is CASSTSGRYTDTQYF. The J gene is TRBJ2-3, the V gene TRBV28; TCRdb's D call of TRBD2 is untestable without DNA. CDR3 length equals 15 residues. Germline CDR1 MDHEN, CDR2 SYDVKM.

This sequence joins TRBV28 and TRBJ1-3; there is no DNA to check the TCRdb D call of TRBD1. This CDR3 region has 14 residues. From germline, CDR1 is MDHEN and CDR2 SYDVKM. The CDR3 spells CASSRRQGGNTIYF. The full variable domain, completed using reference TRBV28 and TRBJ1-3, is DVKVTQSSRYLVKRTGEKVFLECVQDMDHENMFWYRQDPGLGLRLIYFSYDVKMKEKGDIPEGYSVSREKKERFSLILESASTNQTSMYLCASSRRQGGNTIYFGEGSWLTVV.

The chain is built from TRBV12-3 or TRBV12-4 and TRBJ2-1. The CDR3 spans 15 residues. CDR3 protein: CASLDQTLQHNEQFF.